These 28 T cell receptor beta chains originate from one sample sequenced in a study of T cells in Graves' hyperthyroidism and ophthalmopathy. Authors of the study amplified TCR beta CDR3 regions from RNA transcripts. Primed by the HTBI set, a first-round RT-PCR was run on the TCR CDR3. TCRdb reprocessed the multiplex PCR reads with MiXCR, giving one entry per CDR3 protein. The sample contains under 700,000 distinct CDR3 sequences, approximately 44% of which appear only once. The sequenced sample consisted of peripheral blood or thyroid tissue (not recorded which). These TCRs come from a woman under 30 with Graves' hyperthyroidism.

Worth noting for this clonotype: At one end, the junction sequence differs from germline, possibly due to a read error. The chain has TRBV7-2 and TRBJ1-4; TRBD1 might be the D (5 bases). In germline, CDR1 is SGHTA, CDR2 FQGNSA. There are 12 residues in the CDR3. Here the CDR3 DNA reads TGCGCCAGCAGCCAAGAGGGGGAAAAACTGTTTTTT. Amino acids: CASSQEGEKLFF.

This clonotype was seen more than once but under ten times. The V and J genes are TRBV7-9 and TRBJ2-7, with TRBD1 matching over 7 bases. The CDR3 sequence is 14 residues long. CDR1 SEHNR and CDR2 FQNEAQ come from the germline V gene (reference sequence). Trimming cost V 5 bases and J 3 bases; bases outside gene matches: 7. The CDR3 spells CASSLKGQHYEQYF. As DNA, the CDR3 is TGTGCCAGCAGCCTAAAGGGACAGCACTACGAGCAGTACTTC.

For this clonotype: A much larger clone sits a single nucleotide away, making a read error possible. This chain connects TRBV29-1 to TRBJ2-2, with D perhaps TRBD1 or TRBD2 (5 bases each). The CDR3 is 13 amino acids. The V gene lost 1 base and the J gene lost 3 bases, with 6 bases spanning the gap. Germline V gives CDR1 SQVTM, CDR2 ANQGSEA. The DNA for the CDR3 is TGCAGCGTTGAAGGAGGGGACACCGGGGAGCTGTTTTTT. Translating it yields CSVEGGDTGELFF.

In DNA form, the CDR3 reads TGTGCCAGCAGTGAAGTGGGGCAGGGCGGCTACACCTTC. Translation gives CASSEVGQGGYTF. The chain is built from TRBV25-1 and TRBJ1-2; a weak D match, TRBD1 (5 bases). The V gene's germline CDR1 is MGHDK and CDR2 SYGVNS. This CDR3 contains 13 residues. V dropped 2 bases and J dropped 8 bases, with 12 bases sitting between them.

This clonotype was observed many times. The chain has TRBV29-1 and TRBJ1-3, with D hard to call. This CDR3 region has 14 residues. Per the germline V gene, CDR1 is SQVTM and CDR2 is ANQGSEA. V was pared by 3 bases and J by 0 bases, with 9 bases between. The CDR3 spells CSVEFGRSGNTIYF. The DNA for the CDR3 is TGCAGCGTTGAGTTCGGACGCTCTGGAAACACCATATATTTT.

This clonotype showed up just a few times. This chain connects TRBV20-1 to TRBJ1-6; D is unclear. Trimming removed 6 bases at V and 1 base at J, with 7 bases between. The CDR3 loop spans 13 amino acids. The germline CDR1 and CDR2 sequences are DFQATT and SNEGSKA (reference sequence). The CDR3, as DNA: TGCAGTGCCTTAGGATCCTATAATTCACCCCTCCACTTT. Its protein product is CSALGSYNSPLHF.

This clonotype was observed a handful of times. This chain joins TRBV11-2 and TRBJ2-2; unclear D gene. Germline values: CDR1 SGHAT, CDR2 FQNNGV. V lost 2 bases and J 6 bases, leaving 4 bases between the germline ends. CDR3 length equals 12 residues. DNA of the CDR3: TGTGCCAGCAGCTTACGTGCCGGGGAGCTGTTTTTT. Protein: CASSLRAGELFF.

With respect to this clonotype: One end of the junction fails to match germline, which may point to a read error. V and J are TRBV20-1 and TRBJ1-5; TRBD1 might be the D (6 bases). The CDR3 contains 15 residues. The germline V gene encodes CDR1 DFQATT and CDR2 SNEGSKA (reference sequence). CDR3 in amino acids: CSARGGGPSKQPQHF. CDR3 nucleotide sequence: TGCAGTGCTAGGGGGGGCGGGCCAAGCAAGCAGCCCCAGCATTTT.

This clonotype occurred a few times. The gene calls are TRBV2 and TRBJ1-4; D is unclear. Germline CDR1 is SNHLY and CDR2 is FYNNEI. V was trimmed by 6 bases and J by 0 bases, leaving 23 bases between them. The CDR3 spans 19 residues. DNA of the CDR3: TGTGCCAGCAGCCCCGATTGGGCCCACCAAATTGCAACTAATGAAAAACTGTTTTTT. Residues: CASSPDWAHQIATNEKLFF.

The chain carries TRBV11-2 and TRBJ2-7, with 10 bases identical to TRBD2. J gave up 6 bases and V 0 bases, and 5 bases lay outside the gene matches. Germline lookup yields CDR1 SGHAT and CDR2 FQNNGV. The CDR3 extends over 15 amino acids. As DNA, the CDR3 is TGTGCCAGCAGCTTAGAGGCTAGCGGGAGTATCGAGCAGTACTTC. Amino acid sequence: CASSLEASGSIEQYF. Drawing the rest from reference TRBV11-2 and TRBJ2-7, the complete variable domain is EAGVAQSPRYKIIEKRQSVAFWCNPISGHATLYWYQQILGQGPKLLIQFQNNGVVDDSQLPKDRFSAERLKGVDSTLKIQPAKLEDSAVYLCASSLEASGSIEQYFGPGTRLTVT.

This clonotype was seen a handful of times. This sequence joins TRBV13 and TRBJ2-2, with D perhaps TRBD1 (5 bases). The V end lost 0 bases, the J end lost 0 bases, and 8 bases lay between the germline ends. Germline-derived CDR1 and CDR2 are PRHDT and FYEKMQ (reference sequence). The CDR3 loop spans 16 amino acids. The CDR3 sequence: CASSLGPGTNTGELFF. The CDR3, as DNA: TGTGCCAGCAGCTTAGGCCCAGGGACGAACACCGGGGAGCTGTTTTTT.

This chain uses TRBV7-8 with TRBJ1-6, with D possibly being TRBD1 (5 bases). The germline V gene has CDR1 SGHVS and CDR2 FQNEAQ. This CDR3 has 14 amino acids. V was shortened by 5 bases and J by 8 bases, with 13 bases between the two germline ends. The CDR3 sequence: CASSQDREDSPLHF. CDR3 sequence (DNA): TGTGCCAGCAGCCAAGACAGAGAGGATTCACCCCTCCACTTT.

This chain links TRBV7-9 with TRBJ1-1; tentatively, D is TRBD1 (6 bases). V shed 1 base and J shed 1 base, with 10 bases lying between them. In germline, CDR1 is SEHNR, CDR2 FQNEAQ (reference sequence). This CDR3 has 15 amino acids. Here the CDR3 DNA reads TGTGCCAGCAGCTTAGAGCCAGGGGCGAACACTGAAGCTTTCTTT. It translates to CASSLEPGANTEAFF.

The chain uses TRBV29-1 and TRBJ2-6, with 9 bases matching TRBD1. The CDR3 covers 17 residues. Trimming took 7 bases from V and 0 from J; bases not matched to a gene: 10. Germline V CDR1 and CDR2: SQVTM, ANQGSEA. The CDR3 region has the DNA TGCAGCGGGGAAGACTACAGGGGGCACTCTGGGGCCAACGTCCTGACTTTC. It specifies CSGEDYRGHSGANVLTF.

The J gene is TRBJ1-2, the V gene TRBV14; 7 nucleotides agree with TRBD1. CDR3 length equals 16 residues. Germline V gene lookup returns CDR1 SGHDN and CDR2 FVKESK. With V trimmed by 0 bases and J by 2 bases, 6 bases remained unmatched. The CDR3, as DNA: TGTGCCAGCAGCCAAGATAGTCTGGGACAGAACTATGGCTACACCTTC. Residues: CASSQDSLGQNYGYTF.

The chain couples TRBV5-4 to TRBJ1-1; TRBD1 agrees at 10 bases. The CDR3 is made up of 15 amino acids. Germline V gene data show CDR1 as SGHNT and CDR2 as YYREEE (reference sequence). The V segment lost 4 bases and the J segment 3 bases; nucleotides outside the gene matches: 6. CDR3 in amino acids: CASSEGQGMDTEAFF. DNA of the CDR3: TGTGCCAGCAGCGAGGGACAGGGGATGGACACTGAAGCTTTCTTT. The complete variable domain, with remaining parts taken from reference TRBV5-4 and TRBJ1-1, reads ETGVTQSPTHLIKTRGQQVTLRCSSQSGHNTVSWYQQALGQGPQFIFQYYREEENGRGNFPPRFSGLQFPNYSSELNVNALELDDSALYLCASSEGQGMDTEAFFGQGTRLTVV.

V gene TRBV7-8 combines with J gene TRBJ1-1; TRBD1 matches at 9 bases. The CDR3 has 15 amino acids. Germline-derived CDR1 and CDR2 are SGHVS and FQNEAQ. V lost 5 bases to trimming and J lost 4 bases; unmatched junction nucleotides: 8. CDR3 coding DNA: TGTGCCAGCAGCCTGTACGGGACAGGGTCCACTGAAGCTTTCTTT. It translates to CASSLYGTGSTEAFF.

This clonotype was found a few times. The chain is built from TRBV2 and TRBJ1-2; D is unresolved. The CDR3 is 10 amino acids. Trimming pared 10 bases from V and 8 bases from J, leaving 11 bases between. CDR1 SNHLY and CDR2 FYNNEI come from the germline V gene. The CDR3 nucleotides are TGTGCCAACACGGCCGGGGGCTACACCTTC. It translates to CANTAGGYTF.

The genes are TRBV7-6 and TRBJ2-5, with D perhaps TRBD1 or TRBD2 (5 bases each). The CDR3 length is 15 residues. Trimming shortened V by 1 base and J by 5 bases, and 14 bases separated the two germline ends. Germline CDR1 reads SGHVS; CDR2 reads FNYEAQ. CDR3 sequence (DNA): TGTGCCAGCAGCTTAGACGGCAGGGAGTATGAGACCCAGTACTTC. It is translated as CASSLDGREYETQYF.

Note on this clonotype: One end of the junction varies from germline; a read error may be responsible. The chain recombines TRBV7-9 with TRBJ1-2; 8 bases align to TRBD1. Germline V lookup: CDR1 SEHNR, CDR2 FQNEAQ (reference sequence). The CDR3 has 15 amino acids. CDR3 in DNA: TGTGCCAGCAGCCAAGGACAGGGTCTCAACTATGGCCACACCTTC. Translating it yields CASSQGQGLNYGHTF.

This clonotype has only a few counts. V usage is TRBV9 and J usage is TRBJ2-7; the D gene is possibly TRBD2 (6 bases). The V end was cut by 0 bases, the J end by 1 base, with 11 bases between. The CDR3 is 15 amino acids. Germline CDR1 SGDLS, CDR2 YYNGEE. The DNA of the CDR3 is TGTGCCAGCAGCGTAGGGAGGGGTAGATCCTACGAGCAGTACTTC. Amino acids: CASSVGRGRSYEQYF.

This clonotype was detected only a few times. The chain uses TRBV7-6 and TRBJ2-6, with TRBD1 matching over 7 bases. The CDR3 length is 17 residues. Germline-derived CDR1 and CDR2 are SGHVS and FNYEAQ. J gave up 0 bases and V 2 bases, and 4 bases lay outside the gene matches. CDR3 in amino acids: CASSLYAGGSGANVLTF. CDR3 sequence (DNA): TGTGCCAGCAGCTTATATGCAGGGGGCTCTGGGGCCAACGTCCTGACTTTC.

The V gene is TRBV20-1, the J gene TRBJ2-7; 10 nucleotides line up with TRBD2. The germline V gene has CDR1 DFQATT and CDR2 SNEGSKA (reference sequence). The CDR3 totals 14 residues. The ends lost 1 base at V and 7 bases at J; junction bases unmatched: 7. The CDR3 region has the DNA TGCAGTGCTAGAGGGACTAGCGGCAGCTTAGAGCAGTACTTC. Protein product: CSARGTSGSLEQYF.

On this clonotype: A much bigger clone sits one base away, suggesting this may be a read error. The chain couples TRBV29-1 to TRBJ1-1; weak D call: TRBD1 (6 bases). There are 14 residues in the CDR3. The V gene's germline CDR1 is SQVTM and CDR2 ANQGSEA. The CDR3, as DNA: TGCAACGTTCCTAACAGGGTGATGAACACTGAAGCTTTCTTT. Amino acids: CNVPNRVMNTEAFF.

This clonotype was detected a few times. The genes are TRBV2 and TRBJ1-2, with D hard to call. V was pared by 6 bases and J by 2 bases, with 7 bases between. The germline V gene has CDR1 SNHLY and CDR2 FYNNEI. The CDR3 is made up of 12 amino acids. DNA for the CDR3: TGTGCCAGCAGAGCAAGGAACTATGGCTACACCTTC. Translated, it gives CASRARNYGYTF.

The rearrangement links TRBV10-3 to TRBJ1-2, with D possibly TRBD1 on 6 matching bases. V was cut by 4 bases and J by 7 bases, with 16 bases left in between. Germline V gene data show CDR1 as ENHRY and CDR2 as SYGVKD. The CDR3 loop spans 14 amino acids. In DNA, the CDR3 is TGTGCCATCAGTGCTCCGACCAGGGGCTTTGGCTACACCTTC. The encoded protein is CAISAPTRGFGYTF.

The chain employs TRBV20-1 and TRBJ1-5; D is unclear. Germline V gene lookup returns CDR1 DFQATT and CDR2 SNEGSKA (reference sequence). V was cut by 4 bases and J by 1 base, with 5 bases left in between. The CDR3 runs to 12 residues. As DNA, the CDR3 is TGCAGTGCTAAGTCGAGCAATCAGCCCCAGCATTTT. Encoded protein: CSAKSSNQPQHF.

The chain joins TRBV14 to TRBJ2-7; 8 bases agree with TRBD1. This CDR3 comprises 14 residues. From germline, CDR1 is SGHDN and CDR2 FVKESK. V lost 3 bases, J lost 4 bases, and 5 bases stayed unmatched. CDR3 loop: CASSQLQGVYEQYF. The CDR3 DNA sequence: TGTGCCAGCAGCCAGCTACAGGGGGTGTACGAGCAGTACTTC.